The 11 T cell receptor beta chains given below trace back to one sample, sequenced in a study of T cells after yellow fever vaccination. TCRdb independently ran MiXCR on the 5' RACE reads; one entry per CDR3 protein. Of roughly 500,000 distinct CDR3 sequences in the sample, roughly 19% were seen once. This sample comprised PBMCs, obtained 15 days after the yellow fever booster vaccination. These receptors were taken from a man in his thirties or forties who received the YFV17D yellow fever vaccine.

This clonotype was counted only a few times. J is TRBJ2-3 and V is TRBV27, with unresolved D. The CDR3 extends over 12 amino acids. Germline CDR1 reads MNHEY; CDR2 reads SMNVEV (reference sequence). Trimming shortened V by 0 bases and J by 10 bases, and 8 bases separated the two germline ends. The CDR3 DNA follows: TGTGCCAGCAGTTTATCGGTTGGCGCGCAGTATTTT. Translated, it gives CASSLSVGAQYF.

This clonotype was counted between two and nine times. The chain is built from TRBV20-1 and TRBJ2-1; D gene uncertain. Germline V gene lookup returns CDR1 DFQATT and CDR2 SNEGSKA (reference sequence). V lost 6 bases to trimming and J lost 1 base, with 13 bases between them. This CDR3 has 14 amino acids. In nucleotides, the CDR3 is TGCAGTGCCCCTTCACCTCCTTCCTACAATGAGCAGTTCTTC. Translating gives CSAPSPPSYNEQFF.

The chain couples TRBV12-3 or TRBV12-4 to TRBJ2-1; 7 nucleotides match TRBD2. The J segment lost 2 bases and the V segment lost 6 bases, leaving 1 base of the junction unmatched. The CDR3 spans 13 residues. The CDR3 bases are TGTGCCAGCAGGAGCGGGACCTACAATGAGCAGTTCTTC. Its protein product is CASRSGTYNEQFF.

CDR3 nucleotides: TGCAGTGCTAGAGATACCCTAAGCTCGCACAGCGGGGAGCTGTTTTTT. Protein product: CSARDTLSSHSGELFF. The chain is built from TRBV20-1 and TRBJ2-2; D gene uncertain. Germline CDR1 reads DFQATT; CDR2 reads SNEGSKA (reference sequence). CDR3 length equals 16 residues. V gave up 0 bases and J gave up 7 bases, with 18 bases separating them.

The rearrangement joins TRBV5-1 to TRBJ2-7, with TRBD2 matching 8 bases. Losses at the gene ends were 4 bases for V and 6 bases for J; bases not matched to a gene: 12. CDR3 size: 15 residues. The V gene's germline CDR1 is SGHRS and CDR2 YFSETQ. The DNA for the CDR3 is TGCGCCAGCAGCAGCTCCGGGACTAGTTCTCTCGAGCAGTACTTC. Its protein is CASSSSGTSSLEQYF.

This clonotype showed up just a few times. The CDR3 sequence: CASSLRGGAGDTQYF. The CDR3, as DNA: TGCGCCAGCAGCCTCCGAGGGGGAGCGGGAGATACGCAGTATTTT. The rearrangement links TRBV4-3 to TRBJ2-3, with D perhaps being TRBD1 or TRBD2 (6 bases each). V lost 4 bases and J 5 bases, leaving 16 bases between the germline ends. The CDR3 contains 15 residues. In germline, CDR1 is LGHNA, CDR2 YSLEER.

The genes are TRBV7-6 and TRBJ2-1, with 11 positions matching TRBD2. With V trimmed by 1 base and J by 7 bases, 3 bases remained unmatched. The V gene's germline CDR1 is SGHVS and CDR2 FNYEAQ. The CDR3 covers 15 residues. The CDR3 protein is CASSLVAGGINEQFF. CDR3 nucleotide sequence: TGTGCCAGCAGCTTAGTAGCGGGAGGGATTAATGAGCAGTTCTTC.

J is TRBJ1-1 and V is TRBV7-2; 8 nucleotides line up with TRBD1. CDR1 SGHTA and CDR2 FQGNSA come from the germline V gene. Trimming at V came to 2 bases and at J to 6 bases, leaving 5 bases not matched to a gene. The CDR3 runs to 14 residues. As DNA, the CDR3 is TGTGCCAGCAGCTTACTGACAGGGGTTTCTGAAGCTTTCTTT. Translated: CASSLLTGVSEAFF.

The J gene is TRBJ2-7, the V gene TRBV6-5, with 10 bases aligning to TRBD2. CDR1 and CDR2 from the germline V gene are MNHEY and SVGAGI. The CDR3 runs to 15 residues. The ends lost 0 bases at V and 5 bases at J; junction bases unmatched: 4. The CDR3 reads CASSYSAGGPHEQYF. DNA for the CDR3: TGTGCCAGCAGTTACTCAGCGGGAGGGCCCCACGAGCAGTACTTC.

The CDR3 nucleotides are TGCAGTGCTAGTGCCCCTAGGAGCACAGATACGCAGTATTTT. It specifies CSASAPRSTDTQYF. The chain combines TRBV20-1 with TRBJ2-3, with D unclear. The CDR3 is made up of 14 amino acids. Trimming cost V 3 bases and J 0 bases, with 10 bases left between them. Germline-derived CDR1 and CDR2 are DFQATT and SNEGSKA (reference sequence).

The gene calls are TRBV7-8 and TRBJ2-7; unclear D gene. CDR3 length: 16 amino acids. Germline CDR1 and CDR2: SGHVS and FQNEAQ. Trimming pared 0 bases from V and 9 bases from J, leaving 21 bases between. In DNA form, the CDR3 reads TGTGCCAGCAGCTTAGCCAATTACAATATCCCCGGCCCGCAGTACTTC. Protein product: CASSLANYNIPGPQYF.